This note documents a single T cell receptor (beta chain) sequence. Its binding antigen is unknown. One base away there is no much larger clone; base qualities are not given. V is pared back by 1 base and J by 2 bases, with 9 bases lying between the germline termini. The CDR3 sequence holds 14 residues, the cysteine and phenylalanine included. The read is trimmed to its CDR3 DNA, 42 bases read in frame from base 1. CDR1 and CDR2 are read off the germline V gene (reference sequence) as MNHEY and SMNVEV. Collaborating institutions collected whole blood in K2EDTA tubes following their own protocols. For TCRbeta analysis, collaborators shipped samples in one of three forms: frozen whole blood, isolated PBMCs, or DNA extracted from either of those sample types. These data are taken from a study of blood T cell repertoires in COVID-19 (dated by TCRdb to about 2020). About the investigation overall: Samples covering the acute and convalescent phases of COVID-19 were provided by collaborators in the United States, Italy and Spain. Nearly every sample came with metadata listing a de-identified subject ID, COVID-19 status, age in years and sex. The dataset comprised deeply sampled blood TCRbeta repertoires from subjects exposed to, actively infected with, or recovered from COVID-19. The material from the prospective study consisted of cDNA or gDNA derived from T cells, B-cell-depleted T cells, or PBMCs. Where available, HLA class I and class II types were taken from metadata supplied by the sample provider and were not determined by assay-based typing. Samples were obtained from the ongoing ImmuneRACE study (first 160 participants) and from some 1,300 subjects provided by 6 global collaborators. The repertoires were made available in a free public database intended to serve as a resource for research on the immune response to SARS-CoV-2. On the study overall, not on this receptor specifically: The amount of clinical and demographic metadata varied by source and participant and was provided uncurated.

TCRbeta CDR3 regions were amplified from genomic DNA by means of the immunoSEQ Assay, a bias-controlled multiplex PCR. In the paper's pipeline: The number of nucleated cells in each sample was estimated from the amplification of reference gene primers within the assay. To quantify the absolute abundance of each unique TCRbeta CDR3 rearrangement, sequence reads were collapsed and filtered. For each sample, productive Simpson clonality was calculated as the square root of Simpson's diversity index over productive rearrangements. TCRdb limited this immuneACCESS table to in-frame rearrangements with V and J called. A share of clones is missing; checked studies link under half to unresolved V genes, and the rest is unexplained. Clone size and V and J calls were adopted from that table, with D and trimming inferred from the DNA. The sample table shows about 140,000 clones, and 70% to 85% are seen once. The ten most abundant clones make up roughly 10% of the sample.

The source is a man aged 60 to 69 with active or convalescent COVID-19. The sequenced material came from peripheral blood. Rearrangement joined TRBV27 to TRBJ2-7; no D gene is confidently identified. The encoded CDR3 is CASSLFVGAYEQYF. The DNA sequence is given as TGTGCCAGCAGTTTATTCGTGGGCGCCTACGAGCAGTACTTC.